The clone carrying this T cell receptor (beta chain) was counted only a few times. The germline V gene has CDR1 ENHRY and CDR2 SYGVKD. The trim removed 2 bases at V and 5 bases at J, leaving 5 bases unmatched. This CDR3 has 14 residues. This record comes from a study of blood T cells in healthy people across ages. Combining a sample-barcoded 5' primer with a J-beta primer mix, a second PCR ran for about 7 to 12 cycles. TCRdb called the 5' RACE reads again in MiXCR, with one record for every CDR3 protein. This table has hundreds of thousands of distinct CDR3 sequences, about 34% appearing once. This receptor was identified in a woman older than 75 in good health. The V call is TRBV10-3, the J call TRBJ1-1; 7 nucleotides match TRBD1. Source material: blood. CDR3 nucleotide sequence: TGTGCCATCAGTGAGACAGGGGTCGGGACTGAAGCTTTCTTT. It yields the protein CAISETGVGTEAFF.